A selection of T cell receptor beta chains follows, all from one sample in a study of cytomegalovirus exposure and HLA in healthy donors. The repertoire was sequenced with immunoSEQ multiplex PCR; TCRdb's copy has only in-frame clones and lacks some. In the table there are 150,000 to 200,000 clones, 78% of which are singletons. Sequencing was carried out using PBMCs. The receptors were gathered from a woman aged 30 to 39 in good health and CMV-seropositive. CDR3s include the opening cysteine and the closing phenylalanine or tryptophan. The D gene is left open where the match is weak. Where a row states a size, it is once, few, many or the class of an expanded clone; other rows omit it.

clone size: NA
J gene: TRBJ2-7
CDR3 length: 13
V gene: TRBV27
D gene: TRBD2
CDR3 protein: CASSPLAAYEQYF
CDR3 DNA: TGTGCCAGCAGTCCTCTAGCGGCCTACGAGCAGTACTTC

clone size: few
J gene: TRBJ2-7
CDR3 length: 15
V gene: TRBV9
D gene: NA
CDR3 protein: CASSVASGWADEQYF
CDR3 DNA: TGTGCCAGCAGCGTAGCCAGCGGGTGGGCAGACGAGCAGTACTTC

clone size: NA
J gene: TRBJ2-7
CDR3 length: 15
V gene: TRBV7-2
D gene: TRBD2
CDR3 protein: CASSLKGGREEEQYF
CDR3 DNA: TGTGCCAGCAGCTTAAAGGGCGGGAGGGAGGAAGAGCAGTACTTC

clone size: NA
J gene: TRBJ1-2
CDR3 length: 13
V gene: TRBV28
D gene: NA
CDR3 protein: CASSYVGGRGYTF
CDR3 DNA: TGTGCCAGCAGCTACGTGGGGGGAAGAGGCTACACCTTC

clone size: NA
J gene: TRBJ2-7
CDR3 length: 15
V gene: TRBV5-1
D gene: TRBD2
CDR3 protein: CASRSGLAGLYEQYF
CDR3 DNA: TGCGCCAGCAGATCGGGACTAGCGGGATTATACGAGCAGTACTTC

clone size: few
J gene: TRBJ2-5
CDR3 length: 14
V gene: TRBV4-2
D gene: TRBD2
CDR3 protein: CASSPRTSGETQYF
CDR3 DNA: TGTGCCAGCAGCCCCAGGACTAGCGGGGAGACCCAGTACTTC

clone size: NA
J gene: TRBJ2-7
CDR3 length: 12
V gene: TRBV2
D gene: NA
CDR3 protein: CASRVSSYEQYF
CDR3 DNA: TGTGCCAGCAGGGTGAGCTCCTACGAGCAGTACTTC

clone size: NA
J gene: TRBJ2-2
CDR3 length: 18
V gene: TRBV10-3
D gene: TRBD2
CDR3 protein: CAIRRTSGRGANTGELFF
CDR3 DNA: TGTGCCATCAGACGGACTAGCGGGAGGGGGGCGAACACCGGGGAGCTGTTTTTT

clone size: NA
J gene: TRBJ1-2
CDR3 length: 13
V gene: TRBV29-1
D gene: NA
CDR3 protein: CSVGSRQQYGYTF
CDR3 DNA: TGCAGCGTTGGCTCGAGACAGCAGTATGGCTACACCTTC

clone size: NA
J gene: TRBJ1-3
CDR3 length: 15
V gene: TRBV7-8
D gene: NA
CDR3 protein: CASSLSGGPGNTIYF
CDR3 DNA: TGTGCCAGCAGCTTATCGGGGGGCCCTGGAAACACCATATATTTT

clone size: NA
J gene: TRBJ2-7
CDR3 length: 15
V gene: TRBV29-1
D gene: TRBD1
CDR3 protein: CSVVPGDRDTYEQYF
CDR3 DNA: TGCAGCGTTGTCCCCGGGGACAGGGACACCTACGAGCAGTACTTC

clone size: NA
J gene: TRBJ2-2
CDR3 length: 13
V gene: TRBV7-3
D gene: NA
CDR3 protein: CASSRTNTGELFF
CDR3 DNA: TGTGCCAGCAGCCGCACTAACACCGGGGAGCTGTTTTTT

clone size: NA
J gene: TRBJ1-1
CDR3 length: 17
V gene: TRBV5-1
D gene: TRBD1
CDR3 protein: CASSLEGGTVVDTEAFF
CDR3 DNA: TGCGCCAGCAGCTTGGAAGGGGGGACAGTTGTGGACACTGAAGCTTTCTTT

clone size: NA
J gene: TRBJ1-2
CDR3 length: 16
V gene: TRBV5-8
D gene: TRBD1
CDR3 protein: CASSPNRQGRNYGYTF
CDR3 DNA: TGTGCCAGCAGCCCAAACAGACAGGGGAGGAACTATGGCTACACCTTC

clone size: NA
J gene: TRBJ1-3
CDR3 length: 16
V gene: TRBV5-5
D gene: NA
CDR3 protein: CASSLKMPNSGNTIYF
CDR3 DNA: TGTGCCAGCAGCTTGAAGATGCCTAACTCTGGAAACACCATATATTTT

clone size: NA
J gene: TRBJ1-1
CDR3 length: 16
V gene: TRBV19
D gene: NA
CDR3 protein: CASSKGPGQMNTEAFF
CDR3 DNA: TGTGCCAGTAGTAAGGGGCCGGGACAAATGAACACTGAAGCTTTCTTT

clone size: once
J gene: TRBJ2-3
CDR3 length: 16
V gene: TRBV6-4
D gene: NA
CDR3 protein: CASSENFAGDTDTQYF
CDR3 DNA: TGTGCCAGCAGTGAAAACTTTGCGGGCGACACAGATACGCAGTATTTT

clone size: NA
J gene: TRBJ1-6
CDR3 length: 13
V gene: TRBV25-1
D gene: NA
CDR3 protein: CASSPPQESPLHF
CDR3 DNA: TGTGCCAGCAGTCCCCCCCAAGAGTCACCCCTCCACTTT

clone size: many
J gene: TRBJ1-5
CDR3 length: 13
V gene: TRBV6-5
D gene: NA
CDR3 protein: CASSYGPNQPQHF
CDR3 DNA: TGTGCCAGCAGTTACGGCCCCAATCAGCCCCAGCATTTT

clone size: once
J gene: TRBJ1-3
CDR3 length: 18
V gene: TRBV4-3
D gene: NA
CDR3 protein: CASSQEAWGGYSGNTIYF
CDR3 DNA: TGCGCCAGCAGCCAAGAGGCATGGGGCGGATACTCTGGAAACACCATATATTTT

clone size: NA
J gene: TRBJ2-1
CDR3 length: 16
V gene: TRBV18
D gene: TRBD2
CDR3 protein: CASSPVLAGGDNEQFF
CDR3 DNA: TGTGCCAGCTCACCCGTTCTAGCGGGGGGGGACAATGAGCAGTTCTTC

clone size: NA
J gene: TRBJ1-4
CDR3 length: 13
V gene: TRBV5-5
D gene: TRBD1
CDR3 protein: CASTGQGDEKLFF
CDR3 DNA: TGTGCCAGCACGGGACAGGGGGATGAAAAACTGTTTTTT

clone size: once
J gene: TRBJ1-6
CDR3 length: 16
V gene: TRBV5-6
D gene: TRBD1
CDR3 protein: CASSLAAGTGYSPLHF
CDR3 DNA: TGTGCCAGCAGCTTGGCTGCGGGGACAGGGTACTCACCCCTCCACTTT

clone size: many
J gene: TRBJ1-1
CDR3 length: 16
V gene: TRBV5-1
D gene: NA
CDR3 protein: CASSLTAGAEGTEAFF
CDR3 DNA: TGCGCCAGCAGCTTGACCGCGGGTGCAGAGGGCACTGAAGCTTTCTTT

clone size: few
J gene: TRBJ1-1
CDR3 length: 12
V gene: TRBV6-5
D gene: NA
CDR3 protein: CASSYPGAEAFF
CDR3 DNA: TGTGCCAGCAGTTATCCGGGGGCTGAAGCTTTCTTT

clone size: NA
J gene: TRBJ1-4
CDR3 length: 11
V gene: TRBV6-5
D gene: NA
CDR3 protein: CASSEAVKLFF
CDR3 DNA: TGTGCCAGCAGTGAAGCGGTAAAACTGTTTTTT

clone size: NA
J gene: TRBJ1-2
CDR3 length: 14
V gene: TRBV5-1
D gene: TRBD1
CDR3 protein: CASSWGTGDYGYTF
CDR3 DNA: TGCGCCAGCAGCTGGGGGACAGGGGACTATGGCTACACCTTC

clone size: NA
J gene: TRBJ2-7
CDR3 length: 14
V gene: TRBV6-1
D gene: NA
CDR3 protein: CASSGGRRGREQYF
CDR3 DNA: TGTGCCAGCAGTGGGGGCCGGAGGGGACGCGAGCAGTACTTC

clone size: NA
J gene: TRBJ1-5
CDR3 length: 13
V gene: TRBV19
D gene: TRBD1
CDR3 protein: CASSISGGQPQHF
CDR3 DNA: TGTGCCAGTAGTATATCAGGGGGTCAGCCCCAGCATTTT

clone size: few
J gene: TRBJ2-1
CDR3 length: 18
V gene: TRBV7-9
D gene: TRBD2
CDR3 protein: CASSLGYPSGGLYNEQFF
CDR3 DNA: TGTGCCAGCAGCTTAGGGTACCCTAGCGGGGGCCTTTACAATGAGCAGTTCTTC

clone size: once
J gene: TRBJ1-2
CDR3 length: 12
V gene: TRBV5-1
D gene: NA
CDR3 protein: CASSPVHYGYTF
CDR3 DNA: TGCGCCAGCAGCCCCGTACACTATGGTTACACCTTC

clone size: NA
J gene: TRBJ2-1
CDR3 length: 16
V gene: TRBV7-8
D gene: TRBD2
CDR3 protein: CASSLLAGRGDNEQFF
CDR3 DNA: TGTGCCAGCAGCTTACTAGCGGGTAGGGGGGACAATGAGCAGTTCTTC

clone size: NA
J gene: TRBJ1-1
CDR3 length: 12
V gene: TRBV28
D gene: NA
CDR3 protein: CASSYTGLHAFF
CDR3 DNA: TGTGCCAGCAGTTATACAGGTTTACACGCTTTCTTT

clone size: few
J gene: TRBJ1-5
CDR3 length: 16
V gene: TRBV6-6
D gene: NA
CDR3 protein: CASSYSTGDNNQPQHF
CDR3 DNA: TGTGCCAGCAGTTACTCGACGGGGGATAACAATCAGCCCCAGCATTTT

clone size: NA
J gene: TRBJ2-7
CDR3 length: 13
V gene: TRBV6-1
D gene: NA
CDR3 protein: CASSDGSSYEQYF
CDR3 DNA: TGTGCCAGCAGTGACGGGAGCTCCTACGAGCAGTACTTC

clone size: NA
J gene: TRBJ2-2
CDR3 length: 17
V gene: TRBV12-5
D gene: NA
CDR3 protein: CASGLVRLGLGGGELFF
CDR3 DNA: TGTGCTAGTGGTTTGGTACGTTTAGGATTAGGCGGCGGGGAGCTGTTTTTT

clone size: NA
J gene: TRBJ2-1
CDR3 length: 16
V gene: TRBV6-6
D gene: TRBD2
CDR3 protein: CASSRDLAVTPNEQFF
CDR3 DNA: TGTGCCAGCAGCCGCGACCTAGCGGTAACCCCCAATGAGCAGTTCTTC

clone size: NA
J gene: TRBJ2-1
CDR3 length: 15
V gene: TRBV6-1
D gene: TRBD2
CDR3 protein: CASSPGRVGDNEQFF
CDR3 DNA: TGTGCCAGCAGTCCCGGGAGGGTGGGGGACAATGAGCAGTTCTTC

clone size: NA
J gene: TRBJ2-7
CDR3 length: 13
V gene: TRBV4-1
D gene: NA
CDR3 protein: CASSQEGGYEQYF
CDR3 DNA: TGCGCCAGCAGCCAAGAGGGAGGCTACGAGCAGTACTTC

clone size: NA
J gene: TRBJ2-7
CDR3 length: 13
V gene: TRBV11-2
D gene: TRBD1
CDR3 protein: CASSTRDRLEQYF
CDR3 DNA: TGTGCCAGCAGCACCCGGGACAGGTTGGAGCAGTACTTC

clone size: NA
J gene: TRBJ2-7
CDR3 length: 15
V gene: TRBV4-1
D gene: TRBD1
CDR3 protein: CASSLLPGQPYEQYF
CDR3 DNA: TGCGCCAGCAGCCTACTCCCGGGACAGCCCTACGAGCAGTACTTC

clone size: NA
J gene: TRBJ1-1
CDR3 length: 14
V gene: TRBV6-1
D gene: TRBD1
CDR3 protein: CASSDDRGNTEAFF
CDR3 DNA: TGTGCCAGCAGTGATGACAGGGGAAACACTGAAGCTTTCTTT

clone size: once
J gene: TRBJ2-5
CDR3 length: 15
V gene: TRBV19
D gene: NA
CDR3 protein: CASSTSFGVQETQYF
CDR3 DNA: TGTGCCAGTAGTACGAGTTTCGGTGTACAAGAGACCCAGTACTTC

clone size: NA
J gene: TRBJ2-2
CDR3 length: 17
V gene: TRBV4-3
D gene: NA
CDR3 protein: CASSHTPRSPGTGELFF
CDR3 DNA: TGCGCCAGCAGCCATACCCCAAGATCCCCGGGCACCGGGGAGCTGTTTTTT

clone size: few
J gene: TRBJ1-5
CDR3 length: 14
V gene: TRBV19
D gene: NA
CDR3 protein: CASNQGMVNQPQHF
CDR3 DNA: TGTGCCAGCAACCAGGGGATGGTCAATCAGCCCCAGCATTTT

clone size: NA
J gene: TRBJ2-1
CDR3 length: 15
V gene: TRBV28
D gene: TRBD2
CDR3 protein: CASRTSRNPRDEQFF
CDR3 DNA: TGTGCCAGCAGGACTAGCAGGAATCCCCGGGATGAGCAGTTCTTC